This T cell receptor beta chain was recovered during a study of blood T cell repertoires in COVID-19. Study-level information: The United States, Italy and Spain were the sources of the acute and convalescent COVID-19 samples. T cells, B-cell-depleted T cells, or PBMCs provided the cDNA or gDNA that served as material.

Followed over time, Seattle patients had been enrolled while infection was active. Per the authors' pipeline: By means of reference gene primer amplification, nucleated cell counts were estimated. The table came from immunoSEQ multiplex PCR; TCRdb's copy has only in-frame clones and leaves some out. That table furnishes V, J and clone size, whereas the DNA furnished D and trimming. Among hundreds of thousands of clones listed, 92% were seen once. V gave up 3 bases and J gave up 2 bases, with 8 bases separating them. CDR1 DFQATT and CDR2 SNEGSKA come from the germline V gene (reference sequence). The CDR3 is 12 residues long.

The sequence was obtained from a man in his fifties or sixties with COVID-19, enrolled during active disease. The V and J genes are TRBV20-1 and TRBJ2-7; D remains ambiguous. Source material: peripheral blood. In DNA form, the CDR3 reads TGCAGTGCTAGTAAACAGCCCTACGAGCAGTACTTC. It encodes CSASKQPYEQYF.